This T cell receptor (beta chain) was retrieved from a study of blood T cells in healthy people across ages. The authors ran a second PCR of roughly 6 to 12 cycles using a sample-barcoded 5' primer and a J-beta primer mix. Every cDNA molecule carried a tag from a template-switch adaptor bearing 12 random nucleotides. TCRdb re-derived calls from the 5' RACE reads in MiXCR, one entry per CDR3 protein. The profile shows roughly 1.7 million distinct CDR3 sequences, about 35% of them singletons. The CDR3 contains 15 residues. Germline values: CDR1 SNHLY, CDR2 FYNNEI. No fewer than 5.5 micrograms of total RNA were isolated from every sample. Findings and limits, study-wide: In these data, TCR beta diversity tracked strongly with naive T cell percentage.

With respect to this clonotype: What it binds is not known. A read error may account for a junction end that differs from germline.

The receptor comes from a woman aged 25 to 39 in good health. This chain links TRBV2 with TRBJ2-6; tentatively, D is TRBD1 (6 bases). Sequences were obtained from blood. As DNA, the CDR3 is TGTACCAGCAGTGATAGTACATCAGGGGCCAACGTTCTGACTTTC. Its protein is CTSSDSTSGANVLTF. The variable domain in full, with the rest retrieved from reference TRBV2 and TRBJ2-6, is EPEVTQTPSHQVTQMGQEVILRCVPISNHLYFYWYRQILGQKVEFLVSFYNNEISEKSEIFDDQFSVERPDGSNFTLKIRSTKLEDSAMYFCTSSDSTSGANVLTFGAGSRLTVL.